This TCR beta chain was recovered during a study of early stage breast cancer tumors (dated by TCRdb to about 2017). About the full investigation: Of the approximately 15 invasive breast tumors, roughly eleven were found to be estrogen receptor-positive, progesterone receptor-positive and HER2-negative. About 65% of the 12 ER+/PR+/HER2- tumors were invasive ductal carcinomas, while the other four were invasive lobular carcinomas. On average, each sample had roughly 10-fold read coverage. Across all samples, around 2.9 million templates representing nearly 1,100,000 unique clonotypes were detected.

Every sample was amplified as two independent genomic DNA replicates, using 0.5 to 0.6 ug for blood and approximately 1.5 ug for tumor or normal breast. Following the manufacturer's instructions, the ImmunoSeq Intro kit was used to carry out TCRB sequencing on genomic DNA. The multiplex PCR ran for 31 cycles using proprietary primers and spike-in control sequences for absolute quantification. Single-end 150-bp reads were used to sequence an 87-bp fragment spanning the CDR3 plus the flanking V and J genes. Each lane of an Illumina MiSeq running version 3.0 chemistry carried seven multiplexed samples, with two replicates apiece. In the paper's pipeline: The vendor's proprietary pipeline handled the raw data processing, merging both replicates into a single result for each sample. Productive rearrangements sharing the V-gene family, CDR3 amino acid sequence and J-gene segment were defined as clonotypes. Clonality was computed as 1 minus the normalized Shannon entropy (Pielou evenness) of TCRB abundances. To estimate T cell density, the total number of templates was divided by the number of input cells, which was inferred from the amount of DNA input. Recon, run with its default parameters, was used to estimate overall repertoire diversity and clonality. A clonotype counted as tumor-enriched if its abundance in tumor exceeded 0.1% and was at least 32-fold higher than its abundance in normal breast. As stored in TCRdb, this immuneACCESS dataset retains in-frame rearrangements with V and J assigned. A fraction of the clones does not appear; measured against another copy, unresolved V genes explain less than half of the discrepancy, and the remainder lacks a known reason. That table supplies the V and J calls and clone size; D and trimming were determined from the DNA. This sample has around 31,000 clones in its table, and more than 65% of those were observed once. Jointly, the top ten make up about 9.4% of the sample.

About 18-50 mg of tumor tissue was diced, and more than 3 ug of DNA was typically obtained. The study profiled bulk TCR beta-chain repertoires in matched peripheral blood, tumor and adjacent normal breast tissue taken from approximately 15 patients with early-stage breast cancer. After resection, visually identified tumor tissue was excised and placed in prechilled RNAlater. Tumor tissue (about 20-55 mg) was diced and homogenized in RLTplus buffer with beta-mercaptoethanol and antifoaming agent using a TissueLyser II. Genomic DNA was extracted with the Qiagen AllPrep DNA/RNA Mini kit. The germline V gene yields SGHTA for CDR1 and FQGNSA for CDR2. Trimming removed 1 base from V and 8 bases from J, leaving 9 bases between the germline ends. The CDR3, cysteine through phenylalanine, is 14 amino acids long. Only the CDR3 region is kept as DNA, spanning 42 bases read in frame from base 1. Overall study results and their limits: Repertoires from blood and normal breast were more alike than repertoires from blood and tumor, and in about 90% of the 16 patients, comparing each tissue with blood separated tumor from normal. Enriched TCRB sequences shared across patients were mostly commonly generated sequences, unlikely to play an important role in the tumor microenvironment. Compared with adjacent normal breast tissue, tumors had higher clonality and around 2.5-fold greater T cell density. Because the cohort was small, a breakdown by tumor subtype could not be done. Chain pairing and functional markers such as CD4, CD8 and FOXP3 were missed by bulk genomic DNA sequencing of unsorted cells.

For this clone: There is no known antigen for this receptor. No much larger clone is present one base from it, and per-base qualities are unavailable.

The clonotype comes from a person aged 25 to 39 with breast cancer. The chain links TRBV7-2 with TRBJ1-6; the D gene remains uncertain. Sequencing was performed on breast tumor tissue. At the DNA level, the sequence is TGTGCCAGCAGCTTAGAGTCGGCTTATTCACCCCTCCACTTT. Its translation is CASSLESAYSPLHF. The CDR3 plus the reference TRBV7-2 and TRBJ1-6 genes for the other parts give the full variable domain: GAGVSQSPSNKVTEKGKDVELRCDPISGHTALYWYRQSLGQGLEFLIYFQGNSAPDKSGLPSDRFSAERTGGSVSTLTIQRTQQEDSAVYLCASSLESAYSPLHFGNGTRLTVT.